This T cell receptor (beta chain) was profiled in a study of T cells in women clearing cervical HPV infection. Each participant carried one incident cervical HPV16 infection only. Dot-blot hybridization genotyped cervical HPV amplified with MY09/MY11 PCR. The V and J ends lost 3 bases and 5 bases respectively, with 10 bases between them. The CDR3 is made up of 13 amino acids. Germline loops: CDR1 LNHDA, CDR2 SQIVND (reference sequence). As for this clone: The sequence runs out 3 residues before the end of the CDR3; the remainder is reconstructed from the germline J gene.

Repertoires were generated with immunoSEQ multiplex PCR, while TCRdb's copy carries only in-frame clones and drops some. The table lists approximately 37,000 clones, with 5.5% to 8% in the top ten. Sequencing was carried out using blood buffy coat. This receptor was identified in a woman between 18 and 70 years old with a cervical HPV16 infection that either progressed to CIN3+ or cleared (not recorded which). The V and J genes are TRBV19 and TRBJ1-2; D is uncertain. The covered CDR3 bases are TGTGCCAGTAGTATCCCTACTAGGTATGGC. Amino acids: CASSIPTRYG. Given in full, the CDR3 is CASSIPTRYGYTF.